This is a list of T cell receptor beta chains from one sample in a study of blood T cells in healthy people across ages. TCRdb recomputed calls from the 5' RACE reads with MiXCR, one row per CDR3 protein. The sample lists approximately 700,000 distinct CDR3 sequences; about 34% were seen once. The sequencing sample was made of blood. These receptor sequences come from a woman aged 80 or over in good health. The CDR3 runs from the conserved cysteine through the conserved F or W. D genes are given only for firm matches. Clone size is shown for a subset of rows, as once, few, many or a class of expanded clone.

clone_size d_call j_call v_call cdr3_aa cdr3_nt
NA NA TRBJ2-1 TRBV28 CASTIRDNEQFF TGTGCCAGCACCATCCGGGACAATGAGCAGTTCTTC
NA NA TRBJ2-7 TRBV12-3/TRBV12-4 CASSLGWGNEQYF TGTGCCAGCAGTTTAGGTTGGGGGAACGAGCAGTACTTC
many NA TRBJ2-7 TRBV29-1 CSVQLVEGLGYEQYF TGCAGCGTCCAACTGGTCGAGGGGCTTGGCTACGAGCAGTACTTC
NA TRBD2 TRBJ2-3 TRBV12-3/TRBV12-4 CASSFHSGGGTDVQYF TGTGCCAGCAGTTTCCATAGCGGGGGAGGGACAGATGTGCAGTATTTT
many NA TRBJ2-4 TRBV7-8 CASSLGDKNIQYF TGTGCCAGCAGCTTAGGGGACAAAAACATTCAGTACTTC
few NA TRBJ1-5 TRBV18 CASSPQGKGRNQPQHF TGTGCCAGCTCACCACAGGGAAAAGGCCGCAATCAGCCCCAGCATTTT
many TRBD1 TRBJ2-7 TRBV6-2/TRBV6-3 CASHKPGQGIEQYF TGTGCCAGCCACAAACCGGGACAGGGCATCGAGCAGTACTTC
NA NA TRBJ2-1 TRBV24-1 CATSDFTGGNEQFF TGTGCCACCAGTGATTTTACCGGGGGCAATGAGCAGTTCTTC
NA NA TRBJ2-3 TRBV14 CASRRTQKTLARGDTQYF TGTGCCAGCCGGCGGACACAGAAAACACTTGCCCGGGGAGATACGCAGTATTTT
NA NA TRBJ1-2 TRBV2 CASSKKPNYGYTF TGTGCCAGCAGCAAAAAACCTAACTATGGCTACACCTTC
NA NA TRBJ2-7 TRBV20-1 CSAPTAGEQYF TGCAGTGCCCCAACTGCTGGCGAGCAGTACTTC
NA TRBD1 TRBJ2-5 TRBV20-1 CSALGQGVQLDERYF TGCAGTGCGTTAGGGCAGGGGGTCCAGTTGGATGAGCGGTACTTC
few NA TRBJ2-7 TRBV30 CALVGRGGEQYF TGTGCCTTGGTGGGCAGGGGGGGCGAGCAGTACTTC
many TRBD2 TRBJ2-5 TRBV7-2 CASSSLSGARETQYF TGTGCCAGCAGCTCCCTTAGCGGGGCACGGGAGACCCAGTACTTC
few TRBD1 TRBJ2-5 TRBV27 CASSPLGQGAYNEQYF TGTGCCAGCAGTCCACTCGGACAGGGGGCCTACAATGAGCAGTACTTC
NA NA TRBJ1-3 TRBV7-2 CASSLMGIPSSGNTIYF TGTGCCAGCAGCTTGATGGGGATACCGTCCTCCGGAAACACCATATATTTT
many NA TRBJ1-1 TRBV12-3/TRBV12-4 CASSTLRALNTEAFF TGTGCCAGCAGTACACTCCGGGCTTTGAACACTGAAGCTTTCTTT
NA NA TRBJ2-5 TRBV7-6 CASSLESAGPGKETQYF TGTGCCAGCAGCTTAGAGTCGGCAGGGCCGGGCAAAGAGACCCAGTACTTC
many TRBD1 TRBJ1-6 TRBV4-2 CASSESTGQRISPLHF TGTGCCAGCAGTGAATCGACGGGACAGAGGATTTCACCCCTCCACTTT
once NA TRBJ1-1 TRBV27 CASSLLGLGPPNTEAFF TGTGCCAGCAGTTTATTAGGACTTGGCCCTCCAAACACTGAAGCTTTCTTT
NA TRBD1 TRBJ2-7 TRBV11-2 CASSRTGKKDEQYF TGTGCCAGCAGCCGGACAGGGAAAAAAGACGAGCAGTACTTC
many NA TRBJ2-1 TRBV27 CASSLSRTKQFF TGTGCCAGCAGTTTATCCCGGACGAAGCAGTTCTTC
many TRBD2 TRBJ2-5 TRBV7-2 CASSSRGGGETQYF TGTGCCAGCAGCTCGCGGGGGGGAGGTGAGACCCAGTACTTC
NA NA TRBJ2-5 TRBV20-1 CSASLQGTQETQYF TGCAGTGCTAGTCTTCAGGGCACCCAAGAGACCCAGTACTTC
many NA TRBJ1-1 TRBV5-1 CASNYQDATEAFF TGCGCCAGCAACTACCAGGATGCCACTGAAGCTTTCTTT
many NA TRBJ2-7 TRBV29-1 CSATHQLDEQYF TGCAGCGCCACACACCAACTAGACGAGCAGTACTTC
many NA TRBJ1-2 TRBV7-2 CASSLRDIYGYTF TGTGCCAGCAGCTTAAGGGATATCTATGGCTACACCTTC
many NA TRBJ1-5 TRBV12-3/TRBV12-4 CASSPPGRAQPQHF TGTGCCAGCAGTCCGCCGGGTAGGGCGCAGCCCCAGCATTTT
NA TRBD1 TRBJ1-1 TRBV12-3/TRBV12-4 CASSLVPGQAPTTEAFF TGTGCCAGCAGTTTAGTTCCTGGACAGGCTCCGACCACTGAAGCTTTCTTT
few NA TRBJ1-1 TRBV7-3 CASSSLGIAEAFF TGTGCCAGCAGCTCACTCGGGATCGCTGAAGCTTTCTTT
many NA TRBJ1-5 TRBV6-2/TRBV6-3 CATAVQGRGNQPQHF TGTGCCACGGCGGTACAGGGTAGGGGCAATCAGCCCCAGCATTTT
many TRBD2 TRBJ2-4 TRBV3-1 CASSPSGVENIQYF TGTGCCAGCAGCCCTAGCGGGGTGGAAAACATTCAGTACTTC
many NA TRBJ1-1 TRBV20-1 CSVSPWDTEAFF TGCAGTGTCTCGCCCTGGGACACTGAAGCTTTCTTT
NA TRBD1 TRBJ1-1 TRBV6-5 CASSAPGGSEAFF TGTGCCAGCAGTGCCCCAGGGGGCTCTGAAGCTTTCTTT
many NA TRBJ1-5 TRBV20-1 CSARGRGSQPQHF TGCAGTGCTAGGGGCAGGGGTTCTCAACCCCAGCATTTT
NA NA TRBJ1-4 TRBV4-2 CASSQGDGVANEKLFF TGTGCCAGCAGCCAAGGGGACGGGGTGGCTAATGAAAAACTGTTTTTT
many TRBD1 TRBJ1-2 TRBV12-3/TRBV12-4 CASSFRDRGHGYTF TGTGCCAGCAGTTTTCGGGACAGGGGCCATGGCTACACCTTC
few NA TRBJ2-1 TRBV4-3 CASSQDWGSSYNEQFF TGCGCCAGCAGCCAAGACTGGGGTAGCTCCTACAATGAGCAGTTCTTC
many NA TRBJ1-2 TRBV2 CASTDTNYGYTF TGTGCCAGCACGGACACGAACTATGGCTACACCTTC
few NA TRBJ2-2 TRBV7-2 CASSLGRGTGELFF TGTGCCAGCAGCTTAGGGAGGGGAACCGGGGAGCTGTTTTTT
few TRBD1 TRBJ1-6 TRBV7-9 CASSFGQGAAPLHF TGTGCCAGCAGCTTTGGACAGGGGGCCGCACCCCTCCACTTT
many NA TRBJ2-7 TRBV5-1 CASSLASIGGEQYF TGCGCCAGCAGCTTGGCCTCTATTGGGGGCGAGCAGTACTTC
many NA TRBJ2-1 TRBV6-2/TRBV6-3 CASSYSTTGLNNEQFF TGTGCCAGCAGTTACTCGACCACGGGACTTAACAATGAGCAGTTCTTC
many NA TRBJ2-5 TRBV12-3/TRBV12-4 CASSFLGRGPQYF TGTGCCAGCAGTTTTTTGGGGCGGGGGCCCCAGTACTTC
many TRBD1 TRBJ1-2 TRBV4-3 CASSQDLGQARNGYTF TGCGCCAGCAGCCAAGATTTGGGACAGGCCAGGAACGGCTACACCTTC
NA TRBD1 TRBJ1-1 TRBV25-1 CASSEQDRGRNTEAFF TGTGCCAGCAGTGAGCAAGACAGGGGGCGGAACACTGAAGCTTTCTTT
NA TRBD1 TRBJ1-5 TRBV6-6 CASSTDRVEDQPQHF TGTGCCAGCAGTACGGACAGGGTGGAGGATCAGCCCCAGCATTTT
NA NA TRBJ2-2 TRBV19 CASSPRGPGELFF TGTGCCAGTAGTCCCAGGGGACCCGGGGAGCTGTTTTTT
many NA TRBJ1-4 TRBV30 CAWSPRSEKLFF TGTGCCTGGAGTCCTCGGTCTGAAAAACTGTTTTTT
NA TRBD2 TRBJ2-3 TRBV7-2 CASLLRWTGGTSTDTQYF TGTGCCAGCCTCCTTAGGTGGACGGGAGGTACTAGCACAGATACGCAGTATTTT
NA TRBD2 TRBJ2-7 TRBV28 CASSFSGVPYEQYF TGTGCCAGCAGTTTTAGCGGGGTCCCCTACGAGCAGTACTTC
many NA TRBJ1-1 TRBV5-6 CASSLGRTEQAEAFF TGTGCCAGCAGCTTGGGCCGGACAGAACAAGCTGAAGCTTTCTTT
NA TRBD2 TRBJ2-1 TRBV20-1 CSATGLAGGGRAYNEQFF TGCAGTGCCACCGGACTAGCGGGAGGAGGTAGGGCCTACAATGAGCAGTTCTTC
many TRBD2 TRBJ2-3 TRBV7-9 CASNGKRGGADTQYF TGTGCCAGCAACGGAAAGCGGGGGGGCGCAGATACGCAGTATTTT